The present T cell receptor beta chain was sequenced within a study of cytomegalovirus exposure and HLA in healthy donors. Study conclusions and caveats: Common viral pathogens (according to a later analysis) appeared linked to several of the most significant clusters. Earlier analysis yielded a pattern in which most TCR beta V segments were productive about 87% or about 30% of the time. Reported findings show TCR beta sequences accurately forecast HLA-A and HLA-B alleles in most subjects. Researchers reported from a later analysis that most CMV-associated TCR beta chains appeared HLA-restricted.

Concerning this clone itself: Its antigen remains unidentified.

PCR was performed using 60 Vbeta and 13 Jbeta primers. Libraries were prepared by immunoSEQ multiplex PCR; TCRdb keeps only in-frame clonotypes and omits some of them. Among 45,000 to 75,000 clones listed, around three quarters were seen once. Sequencing was carried out using PBMCs. This sequence originates from a woman aged 55-69 years in good health and CMV-seropositive.

CDR3 nucleotides: TGTGCCAGCAGCGAACGACAGGGGCCTGGAAACACCATATATTTT. As protein: CASSERQGPGNTIYF. The V gene is TRBV9, the J gene TRBJ1-3; 8 bases fit TRBD1. With V trimmed by 3 bases and J by 2 bases, 4 bases remained unmatched. In germline, CDR1 is SGDLS, CDR2 YYNGEE. This CDR3 has 15 residues.